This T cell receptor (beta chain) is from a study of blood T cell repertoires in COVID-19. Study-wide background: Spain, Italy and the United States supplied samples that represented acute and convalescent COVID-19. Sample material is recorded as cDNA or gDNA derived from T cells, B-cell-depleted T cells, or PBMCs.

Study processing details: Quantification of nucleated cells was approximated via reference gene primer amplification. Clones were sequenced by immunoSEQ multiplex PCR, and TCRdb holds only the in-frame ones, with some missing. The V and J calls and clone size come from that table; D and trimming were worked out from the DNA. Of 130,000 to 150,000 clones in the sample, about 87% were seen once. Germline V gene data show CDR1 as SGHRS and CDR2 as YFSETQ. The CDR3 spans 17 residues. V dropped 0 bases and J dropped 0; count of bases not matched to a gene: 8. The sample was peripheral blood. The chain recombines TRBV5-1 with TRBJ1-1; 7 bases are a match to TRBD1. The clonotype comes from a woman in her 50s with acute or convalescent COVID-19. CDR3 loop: CASSLGRSDRLNTEAFF. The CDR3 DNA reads TGCGCCAGCAGCTTGGGTCGGTCGGACAGGTTGAACACTGAAGCTTTCTTT.